This paragraph reports one T cell receptor (beta chain). The data belong to a study of cytomegalovirus exposure and HLA in healthy donors. All the people who gave samples were healthy bone marrow donors. The PCR made use of 60 Vbeta and 13 Jbeta primers. The assay was immunoSEQ multiplex PCR, and TCRdb's table has in-frame clones only and misses some. The repertoire has about 150,000 clones, approximately 80% of them found once; the top ten carry approximately 5.7%. Trimming removed 8 bases from V and 2 bases from J; junction bases left unmatched: 8. This CDR3 is built from 15 residues. Looked up from germline, CDR1 is SNHLY and CDR2 is FYNNEI.

The chain recombines TRBV2 with TRBJ1-5; 8 nucleotides match TRBD1. The specimen was PBMCs. The receptor was derived from a man aged 25-40 years in good health and CMV-seropositive. The CDR3: CASVGDRIGNQPQHF. CDR3 coding DNA: TGTGCCAGCGTGGGGGACAGGATAGGCAATCAGCCCCAGCATTTT.